This is a list of T cell receptor beta chains from one sample in a study of T-cell reconstitution after alpha-beta-depleted transplantation in children. TCRdb recomputed calls from the PCR reads with MiXCR, one row per CDR3 protein. Among about 140,000 distinct CDR3 sequences listed, around 9% were seen once. This specimen consisted of PBMCs, mostly from graft donor cells, obtained 180 days after TCRalphabeta/CD19-depleted stem cell transplant. The receptors shown here come from a female patient aged 2-9 years who had a stem cell transplant for congenital amegakaryocytic thrombocytopenia, so the T cells may come from the graft donor. The CDR3 runs from the conserved cysteine through the conserved F or W. Fields, in order: D gene, J gene, V gene, clone size, CDR3 protein, CDR3 DNA. D genes are given only for firm matches. Size is stated for part of the rows, as once, few or many counts, or as a class when the clone is expanded.

- TRBJ2-3 TRBV15 many CATSRVSSSYTDTQYF TGTGCCACCAGCAGAGTGAGTAGCAGCTACACAGATACGCAGTATTTT
- TRBJ1-4 TRBV28 many CASRPTGGATNEKLFF TGTGCCAGCAGACCCACCGGGGGGGCAACTAATGAAAAACTGTTTTTT
TRBD1 TRBJ1-1 TRBV27 few CASSRQAGGPKTEAFF TGTGCCAGCAGTAGACAGGCAGGGGGACCGAAGACTGAAGCTTTCTTT
- TRBJ2-3 TRBV5-6 many CASSRWATRSTDTQYF TGTGCCAGCAGCCGTTGGGCGACTAGAAGCACAGATACGCAGTATTTT
- TRBJ1-3 TRBV6-5 many CASSYSLGNTIYF TGTGCCAGCAGTTACTCGCTGGGAAACACCATATATTTT
TRBD2 TRBJ2-5 TRBV20-1 many CSATSLAGKFQETQYF TGCAGTGCCACGTCTCTAGCGGGAAAATTCCAAGAGACCCAGTACTTC
TRBD2 TRBJ2-1 TRBV28 many CASSLSLAGDNEQFF TGTGCCAGCAGTTTGTCCCTAGCGGGAGACAATGAGCAGTTCTTC
- TRBJ1-4 TRBV12-3/TRBV12-4 many CASSFSGGVEKLFF TGTGCCAGCAGTTTTTCCGGGGGCGTCGAAAAACTGTTTTTT
- TRBJ2-1 TRBV10-2 few CASSAGGASYNEQFF TGCGCCAGCAGTGCAGGGGGGGCCTCCTACAATGAGCAGTTCTTC
TRBD1 TRBJ2-7 TRBV7-8 few CASSPTGGRYEQYF TGTGCCAGCAGCCCCACAGGGGGCCGGTACGAGCAGTACTTC
- TRBJ2-6 TRBV20-1 many CSARTGSGANVLTF TGCAGTGCTAGGACGGGCTCTGGGGCCAACGTCCTGACTTTC
- TRBJ2-7 TRBV20-1 many CSARARGLLYEQYF TGCAGTGCTAGAGCTCGGGGATTACTATACGAGCAGTACTTC
- TRBJ1-5 TRBV27 many CARGGWGPNQPQHF TGTGCCAGAGGGGGGTGGGGCCCCAATCAGCCCCAGCATTTT
- TRBJ1-2 TRBV20-1 many CSADVNYGYTF TGCAGTGCTGATGTTAACTATGGCTACACCTTC
- TRBJ2-5 TRBV28 - CASSFGGPLETQYF TGTGCCAGCAGTTTTGGGGGTCCCCTTGAGACCCAGTACTTC
- TRBJ2-7 TRBV5-1 many CASSLRVSNEQYF TGCGCCAGCAGCTTGAGGGTTAGTAACGAGCAGTACTTC
TRBD1 TRBJ2-4 TRBV5-1 many CASSSQGAIENIQYF TGCGCCAGCAGCTCACAGGGGGCGATCGAAAACATTCAGTACTTC
TRBD2 TRBJ2-5 TRBV7-2 many CASSLAPAGRETQYF TGTGCCAGCAGCTTAGCCCCAGCGGGAAGGGAGACCCAGTACTTC
- TRBJ2-2 TRBV28 many CATTRRTGELFF TGTGCCACCACGAGGAGGACCGGGGAGCTGTTTTTT
TRBD1 TRBJ2-5 TRBV18 - CASSRTGNRETQYF TGTGCCAGCTCACGGACAGGGAATCGAGAGACCCAGTACTTC
TRBD2 TRBJ2-7 TRBV18 many CASTRLAGTYEQYF TGTGCCAGCACGAGACTAGCGGGAACCTACGAGCAGTACTTC
TRBD2 TRBJ2-3 TRBV20-1 few CSAIYYSRTSGSSDTQYF TGCAGTGCTATATATTACTCTCGGACTAGCGGGAGTTCGGATACGCAGTATTTT
TRBD2 TRBJ2-7 TRBV12-3/TRBV12-4 few CASSSGPGGEQYF TGTGCCAGCAGTTCCGGGCCGGGGGGGGAGCAGTACTTC
TRBD1 TRBJ1-1 TRBV9 many CASSKGQGWNTEAFF TGTGCCAGCAGCAAAGGACAGGGGTGGAACACTGAAGCTTTCTTT
TRBD2 TRBJ2-1 TRBV20-1 few CSARGPSGSINEQFF TGCAGTGCTAGAGGTCCTAGCGGGAGTATCAATGAGCAGTTCTTC
- TRBJ2-3 TRBV12-3/TRBV12-4 many CASHPEGGDTQYF TGTGCCAGCCATCCCGAGGGGGGGGATACGCAGTATTTT
- TRBJ1-1 TRBV7-3 many CASSPGVSGTEAFF TGTGCCAGCAGCCCCGGGGTATCGGGCACTGAAGCTTTCTTT
- TRBJ2-7 TRBV20-1 few CSALPTGYSYEQYF TGCAGTGCCCTCCCCACGGGATACTCCTACGAGCAGTACTTC
- TRBJ2-5 TRBV28 many CASSWTVQETQYF TGTGCCAGCAGTTGGACGGTACAAGAGACCCAGTACTTC
- TRBJ2-3 TRBV28 many CASNSVSYTQYF TGTGCCAGCAACTCCGTCTCCTATACGCAGTATTTT
- TRBJ1-5 TRBV6-5 many CASSYQTEKSPQHF TGTGCCAGCAGTTACCAGACAGAAAAATCACCCCAGCATTTT
TRBD2 TRBJ2-1 TRBV28 many CASSMVTSGQSDEQFF TGTGCCAGCAGTATGGTAACTAGCGGCCAGTCCGATGAGCAGTTCTTC
- TRBJ1-1 TRBV7-9 many CASSLGVGVGNTEAFF TGTGCCAGCAGCTTAGGAGTCGGGGTGGGGAACACTGAAGCTTTCTTT
- TRBJ1-5 TRBV4-1 many CASSQDPSNQPQHF TGCGCCAGCAGCCAAGATCCGTCCAATCAGCCCCAGCATTTT
- TRBJ2-5 TRBV5-1 many CASRLGLFHQETQYF TGCGCCAGCAGATTGGGCTTGTTTCACCAAGAGACCCAGTACTTC
TRBD2 TRBJ2-1 TRBV7-1 few CASSGVPFGFTSGPPSSYNEQFF TGTGCCAGCAGCGGCGTCCCCTTCGGGTTTACTAGCGGGCCTCCGAGCTCCTACAATGAGCAGTTCTTC
- TRBJ2-2 TRBV6-5 few CASSRLAANTGELFF TGTGCCAGCAGTAGGCTGGCGGCGAACACCGGGGAGCTGTTTTTT
TRBD1 TRBJ1-1 TRBV2 - CASTRGNAFF TGTGCCAGCACCAGGGGGAATGCTTTCTTT
- TRBJ2-7 TRBV9 many CASSGDGAYEQYF TGTGCCAGCAGCGGGGACGGAGCCTACGAGCAGTACTTC
TRBD2 TRBJ2-7 TRBV11-2 many CASSKRAVSGRQNYEQYF TGTGCCAGCAGCAAGCGGGCTGTCAGCGGGAGGCAAAACTACGAGCAGTACTTC
- TRBJ2-2 TRBV4-2 many CASSQVLGGNTGELFF TGTGCCAGCAGCCAAGTTCTGGGGGGCAACACCGGGGAGCTGTTTTTT
TRBD1 TRBJ2-7 TRBV5-1 - CASSLARTGGYEQYF TGCGCCAGCAGCTTGGCCCGGACAGGGGGGTACGAGCAGTACTTC
- TRBJ2-6 TRBV12-3/TRBV12-4 many CASSLGPGANVLTF TGTGCCAGCAGTTTAGGCCCGGGGGCCAACGTCCTGACTTTC
TRBD2 TRBJ2-7 TRBV6-1 many CASRHALAGGAYEQYF TGTGCCAGCAGACACGCTCTAGCGGGGGGGGCCTACGAGCAGTACTTC
TRBD1 TRBJ2-7 TRBV10-2 many CASGDRGLEQYF TGCGCCAGCGGTGACAGGGGGCTCGAGCAGTACTTC
TRBD1 TRBJ2-2 TRBV5-1 many CASSLTGTGDTGELFF TGCGCCAGCAGCTTAACCGGGACAGGGGATACCGGGGAGCTGTTTTTT
- TRBJ1-3 TRBV29-1 many CSVRTANFSGNTIYF TGCAGCGTTCGGACAGCTAACTTCTCTGGAAACACCATATATTTT
TRBD2 TRBJ2-1 TRBV30 many CAWSSGRTGFNEQFF TGTGCCTGGAGTAGCGGGAGGACAGGCTTTAATGAGCAGTTCTTC
- TRBJ2-4 TRBV6-1 - CASSDRAPKNIQYF TGTGCCAGCAGTGACAGGGCCCCCAAAAACATTCAGTACTTC
- TRBJ2-3 TRBV7-2 few CASSTEGYTDTQYF TGTGCCAGCAGCACCGAGGGATACACAGATACGCAGTATTTT
- TRBJ1-1 TRBV7-9 many CASSLPLGTEAFF TGTGCCAGCAGCTTACCTTTGGGCACTGAAGCTTTCTTT
- TRBJ1-6 TRBV14 few CASSQGPLDAWALHF TGTGCCAGCAGCCAAGGACCCCTCGACGCTTGGGCCCTCCACTTT
- TRBJ2-7 TRBV5-1 many CASSFTGNEQYF TGCGCCAGCAGCTTTACAGGGAACGAGCAGTACTTC
- TRBJ2-1 TRBV6-5 many CASSYSGGAKGNNEQFF TGTGCCAGCAGTTACTCTGGGGGAGCGAAAGGAAACAATGAGCAGTTCTTC
TRBD1 TRBJ2-7 TRBV18 many CASTPGQGYEQYF TGTGCCAGCACCCCGGGACAGGGCTACGAGCAGTACTTC
- TRBJ2-7 TRBV5-1 many CASSLIGTYEQYF TGCGCCAGCAGCTTGATCGGTACCTACGAGCAGTACTTC
TRBD1 TRBJ2-7 TRBV6-2/TRBV6-3 many CASSSGQGPREQYF TGTGCCAGCAGTTCGGGACAGGGCCCCCGGGAGCAGTACTTC
TRBD2 TRBJ2-1 TRBV20-1 many CSAGGLAGYNEQFF TGCAGTGCCGGGGGACTAGCGGGGTACAATGAGCAGTTCTTC
TRBD1 TRBJ2-2 TRBV27 - CASSLSEIRGLYTGELFF TGTGCCAGCAGTTTATCCGAGATCAGGGGGCTTTATACCGGGGAGCTGTTTTTT
TRBD1 TRBJ2-4 TRBV6-5 few CASSFYPLTGVKNIQYF TGTGCCAGCAGTTTCTACCCCCTGACAGGGGTTAAAAACATTCAGTACTTC